Each of the 8 T cell receptor beta chains below was sequenced from the same sample in a study of T cells after yellow fever vaccination. TCRdb re-derived calls from the 5' RACE reads in MiXCR, one entry per CDR3 protein. The top ten hold over 15% of the sample, which has roughly 330,000 distinct CDR3 sequences, about 6.6% seen once. The input for sequencing was PBMCs, taken more than 40 days after the first yellow fever vaccination. All receptors come from a man aged 18 to 30 who received the YFV17D yellow fever vaccine.

This clonotype was recorded a few times. This chain joins TRBV5-1 and TRBJ1-4, with D uncertain. Germline V gene data show CDR1 as SGHRS and CDR2 as YFSETQ. The V and J ends lost 5 bases and 6 bases respectively, with 14 bases between them. This CDR3 is built from 14 residues. CDR3 sequence reads: CASSISGVDEKLFF. The CDR3 DNA is TGCGCCAGCAGTATATCTGGGGTGGATGAAAAACTGTTTTTT.

This rearrangement joins TRBV5-6 to TRBJ1-2; D is unclear. The CDR3 extends over 13 amino acids. The V end lost 0 bases, the J end lost 4 bases, and 7 bases lay between the germline ends. The V gene's germline CDR1 is SGHDT and CDR2 YYEEEE. CDR3 protein: CASSLGSTYGYTF. The CDR3 bases are TGTGCCAGCAGCTTGGGGTCAACCTATGGCTACACCTTC.

The chain's CDR3 is CASSQLHRRNTEAFF. CDR3 nucleotide sequence: TGCGCCAGCAGCCAATTGCACAGGCGGAACACTGAAGCTTTCTTT. The chain combines TRBV4-1 with TRBJ1-1, with D possibly TRBD1 on 5 matching bases. Germline CDR1 MGHRA, CDR2 YSYEKL. V shed 2 bases and J shed 1 base, with 11 bases lying between them. This CDR3 region has 15 residues.

This clonotype was detected ten times or more. This chain joins TRBV7-9 and TRBJ2-1; the match to TRBD2 covers 10 bases. Germline loops: CDR1 SEHNR, CDR2 FQNEAQ (reference sequence). CDR3 length: 15 amino acids. J lost 7 bases, V lost 4 bases, and 7 bases had no gene match. The CDR3, as DNA: TGTGCCAGCAGCTCTCCTAGCGGGGGTTTTAATGAGCAGTTCTTC. Translation: CASSSPSGGFNEQFF.

There are a few counts of this clonotype. This chain's CDR3 is CASGSTATLHF. The CDR3 bases are TGTGCCAGCGGGTCCACCGCCACCCTCCACTTT. The V and J genes are TRBV6-2 or TRBV6-3 and TRBJ1-6; D call uncertain. CDR3 length: 11 residues. Trimming removed 8 bases from V and 14 bases from J, with 13 bases in between. Per the germline V gene, CDR1 is MNHEY and CDR2 is SVGEGT.

V gene TRBV5-5 combines with J gene TRBJ1-5; D is uncertain. The CDR3 consists of 13 residues. V lost 2 bases and J 6 bases, leaving 9 bases between the germline ends. From germline, CDR1 is SGHKS and CDR2 YYEKEE (reference sequence). CDR3 sequence (DNA): TGTGCCAGCAGCTTCTACTTGGGTCAGCCCCAGCATTTT. Translated, it gives CASSFYLGQPQHF.

The table lists this clonotype with a few counts. V usage is TRBV29-1 and J usage is TRBJ2-2, with D tentatively TRBD1 (6 bases). Trimming took 5 bases from V and 7 from J, leaving 11 bases between them. CDR3 length: 12 amino acids. Germline CDR1 and CDR2: SQVTM and ANQGSEA. CDR3 DNA: TGCAGCGTTCAGGGGTTCGGCGGGGAGCTGTTTTTT. It yields the protein CSVQGFGGELFF.

This clonotype was found many times. The V and J genes are TRBV12-3 or TRBV12-4 and TRBJ1-1; D is possibly TRBD1 (5 bases). The CDR3 consists of 12 residues. The ends were cut back, 6 bases at V and 2 bases at J, with 7 bases in the middle. CDR3 amino acids: CASSRTNTEAFF. The CDR3 region has the DNA TGTGCCAGCAGCCGGACAAACACTGAAGCTTTCTTT.